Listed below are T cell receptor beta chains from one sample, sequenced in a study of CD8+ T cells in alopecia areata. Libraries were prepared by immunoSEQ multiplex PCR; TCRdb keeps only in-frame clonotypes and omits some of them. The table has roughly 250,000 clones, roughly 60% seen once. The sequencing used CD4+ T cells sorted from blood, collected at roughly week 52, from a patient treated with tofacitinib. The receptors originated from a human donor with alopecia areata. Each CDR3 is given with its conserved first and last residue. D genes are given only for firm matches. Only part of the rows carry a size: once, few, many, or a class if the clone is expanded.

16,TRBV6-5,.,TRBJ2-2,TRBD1,TGTGCCAGCAGTTATCCGACAGGGGGAGATACCGGGGAGCTGTTTTTT,CASSYPTGGDTGELFF
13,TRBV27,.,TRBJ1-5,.,TGTGCCAGCAGTTCCCAGCACAATCAGCCCCAGCATTTT,CASSSQHNQPQHF
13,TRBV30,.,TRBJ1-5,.,TGTGCCTGTTCCTCAGGGGTAAATCAGCCCCAGCATTTT,CACSSGVNQPQHF
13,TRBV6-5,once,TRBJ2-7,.,TGTGCCAGCAGTTACCTGGGACAACACGAGCAGTACTTC,CASSYLGQHEQYF
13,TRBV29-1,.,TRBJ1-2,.,TGCAGCGTTGATACTCTCGGAGACTATGGCTACACCTTC,CSVDTLGDYGYTF
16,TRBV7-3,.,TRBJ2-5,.,TGTGCCAGCAGCTTAACGGGGCCTGCTACCCAAGAGACCCAGTACTTC,CASSLTGPATQETQYF
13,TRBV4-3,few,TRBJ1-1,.,TGCGCCAGCAGCCAAGTATCGATGACTGAAGCTTTCTTT,CASSQVSMTEAFF
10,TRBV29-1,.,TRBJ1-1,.,TGCAGCGGGGGAGAGACTGAAGCTTTCTTT,CSGGETEAFF
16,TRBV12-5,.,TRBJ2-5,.,TGTGCTAGTGGTTTGGGATTAACAGGCTTACAAGAGACCCAGTACTTC,CASGLGLTGLQETQYF
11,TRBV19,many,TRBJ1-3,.,TGTGCCAGTAGTCTGGACGGACGGTCCTATTTT,CASSLDGRSYF
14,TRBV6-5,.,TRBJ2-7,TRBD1,TGTGCCAGCAAACCGACAGGGTCATCCTACGAGCAGTACTTC,CASKPTGSSYEQYF
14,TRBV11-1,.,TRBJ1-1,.,TGTGCCAGCAGCTTAATCAAGGGTAACACTGAAGCTTTCTTT,CASSLIKGNTEAFF
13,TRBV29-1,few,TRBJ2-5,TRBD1,TGCAGCGTAGGGACAGGGGGGTTGGAGACCCAGTACTTC,CSVGTGGLETQYF
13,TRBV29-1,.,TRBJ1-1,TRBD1,TGCAGCGTGATGACAGGGGCGAGGACTGAAGCTTTCTTT,CSVMTGARTEAFF
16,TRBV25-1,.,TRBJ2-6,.,TGTGCCAGCAGTGAGGGACGGAGCTCTGGGGCCAACGTCCTGACTTTC,CASSEGRSSGANVLTF
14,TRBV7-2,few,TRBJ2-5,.,TGTGCCAGCAGCTTAATGGCAGGAGGAAAGACCCAGTACTTC,CASSLMAGGKTQYF
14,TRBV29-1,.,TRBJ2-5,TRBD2,TGCAGCGTTGATGCCGGGACTAGCCTCGAGACCCAGTACTTC,CSVDAGTSLETQYF
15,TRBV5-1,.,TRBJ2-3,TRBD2,TGCGCCAGCAGAGGACTAGCGGGGAGCACAGATACGCAGTATTTT,CASRGLAGSTDTQYF
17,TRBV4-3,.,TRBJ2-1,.,TGCGCCAGCAGCCAAGATCGAGGGACTCAAGTCGCCAATGAGCAGTTCTTC,CASSQDRGTQVANEQFF
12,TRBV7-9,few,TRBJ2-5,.,TGTGCCAGCAGCTTGTCGTCGGGGACCCAGTACTTC,CASSLSSGTQYF
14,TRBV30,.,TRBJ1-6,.,TGTGCCTGGAGTATAGACAGAGTTAATTCACCCCTCCACTTT,CAWSIDRVNSPLHF
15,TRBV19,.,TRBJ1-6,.,TGTGCCAGTAGAGAGGGCCCCCGTCAGAATTCACCCCTCCACTTT,CASREGPRQNSPLHF
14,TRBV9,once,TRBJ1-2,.,TGTGCCAGCAGCGACCTGGGAGCTAACTATGGCTACACCTTC,CASSDLGANYGYTF
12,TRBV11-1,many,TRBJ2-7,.,TGTGCCAGCAGCTTAATCGCATACGAGCAGTACTTC,CASSLIAYEQYF
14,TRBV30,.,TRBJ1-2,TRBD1,TGTGCCTGGAGTGCATCCCGACAGGGAGGTGGCTACACCTTC,CAWSASRQGGGYTF
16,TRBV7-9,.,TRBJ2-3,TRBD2,TGTGCCAGCAGCTTATCCCTAGCGGGGGTCACAGATACGCAGTATTTT,CASSLSLAGVTDTQYF
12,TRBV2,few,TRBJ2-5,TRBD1,TGTGCCAGCGGACAGGGGATAGAGACCCAGTACTTC,CASGQGIETQYF
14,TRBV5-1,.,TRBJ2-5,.,TGCGCCAGCAGCTCCCAGACGGTCCAAGAGACCCAGTACTTC,CASSSQTVQETQYF
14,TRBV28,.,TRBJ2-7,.,TGTGCCAGCAGTGGCTTAGGAGAGGCCTACGAGCAGTACTTC,CASSGLGEAYEQYF